Each of the 19 T cell receptor beta chains below was sequenced from the same sample in a study of OX40 agonist ivuxolimab in advanced cancers. TCRdb's copy holds only in-frame clones and misses some; the assay was immunoSEQ multiplex PCR. The table has approximately 89,000 clones, nearly 90% seen once; the top ten hold more than 0.25%. The sample consisted of CD4+ or CD8+ T cells sorted from blood, taken in a trial of the OX40 agonist ivuxolimab. The receptors derive from an adult with an advanced solid tumor such as melanoma, head and neck, liver or kidney cancer.

The V gene is TRBV2, the J gene TRBJ1-5; D may be TRBD1 (5 bases). Germline V gene sequence: CDR1 SNHLY, CDR2 FYNNEI. The CDR3 extends over 14 amino acids. V lost 6 bases and J 3 bases, leaving 12 bases between the germline ends. The CDR3 DNA sequence: TGTGCCAGCAGCAGGGAAGGGGACAATCAGCCCCAGCATTTT. It translates to CASSREGDNQPQHF.

The CDR3 region is CASSSQGSLDSPLHF. The CDR3 bases are TGTGCCAGCAGCTCCCAGGGCAGTCTGGATTCACCCCTCCACTTT. V and J are TRBV7-3 and TRBJ1-6, with D perhaps matching TRBD1 (5 bases). CDR1 is SGHTA and CDR2 is FQGTGA in the germline V gene. V was trimmed by 4 bases and J by 8 bases, leaving 15 bases between them. The length of the CDR3 is 15 residues.

This chain uses TRBV6-4 with TRBJ2-3; 7 bases map to TRBD1. The ends lost 0 bases at V and 5 bases at J; junction bases unmatched: 5. The germline gives CDR1 MRHNA, CDR2 SNTAGT. The CDR3 has 15 amino acids. CDR3 nucleotides: TGTGCCAGCAGTGACTCAGGGGGCTTAGGAGATACGCAGTATTTT. Protein: CASSDSGGLGDTQYF.

CDR3 in DNA: TGTGCCAGCTCCGGGACCCAGGGAAGCGAGCAGTACTTC. Protein sequence: CASSGTQGSEQYF. This chain connects TRBV18 to TRBJ2-7; D may correspond to TRBD1 or TRBD2 (5 bases each). Per germline, CDR1 KGHSH and CDR2 LQKENI. Between the trimmed V and J ends, which lost 6 bases and 6 bases, there was a span of 15 bases. The CDR3 sequence is 13 residues long.

This clone was counted a single time. The V gene is TRBV5-4, the J gene TRBJ2-7, with 10 positions matching TRBD2. V shed 0 bases, J shed 7 bases, and the junction held 10 bases outside the gene matches. The CDR3 spans 16 residues. The germline V gene has CDR1 SGHNT and CDR2 YYREEE (reference sequence). The CDR3 DNA is TGTGCCAGCAGCTTGGGGACTAGCGGTAGCTTAGGGGAGCAGTACTTC. The encoded protein is CASSLGTSGSLGEQYF.

This chain connects TRBV9 to TRBJ2-3; 8 bases fit TRBD1. With V trimmed by 5 bases and J by 3 bases, 11 bases remained unmatched. This CDR3 contains 16 residues. Germline CDR1 and CDR2: SGDLS and YYNGEE. The CDR3 region has the DNA TGTGCCAGCAGTGCCCCAGGGGGCGCAGGTACAGATACGCAGTATTTT. It encodes CASSAPGGAGTDTQYF.

This chain joins TRBV11-3 and TRBJ2-1; D remains ambiguous. The CDR3 is 11 residues long. Trimming took 8 bases from V and 10 from J, leaving 12 bases between them. CDR1 and CDR2 from the germline V gene are SGHNT and YENEEA. For the CDR3, the DNA is TGTGCCAGCGGCCTACATGAGGAGCAGTTCTTC. This encodes CASGLHEEQFF.

V gene TRBV6-6 combines with J gene TRBJ2-7; 8 bases map to TRBD1. The CDR3 covers 13 residues. The germline CDR1 and CDR2 sequences are MNHNY and SVGAGI (reference sequence). With 7 bases clipped from V and 7 bases from J, the junction kept 9 bases outside the gene matches. CDR3 nucleotide sequence: TGTGCCAGCATTAGCGGACAGGGAAGGGAGCAGTACTTC. Encoded protein: CASISGQGREQYF.

The CDR3 DNA sequence: TGTGCCAGCAGCTCGACAGGGGATGGCTACACCTTC. As protein: CASSSTGDGYTF. This chain links TRBV7-8 with TRBJ1-2, with TRBD1 matching over 8 bases. CDR3 length: 12 amino acids. Germline assignment: CDR1 SGHVS and CDR2 FQNEAQ. Germline trimming cut 4 bases from V and 6 bases from J; bases unmatched to any gene: 1.

This rearrangement joins TRBV19 to TRBJ2-7, with 9 bases lining up with TRBD1. The CDR3 sequence is 13 residues long. Germline CDR1 LNHDA, CDR2 SQIVND (reference sequence). V lost 10 bases to trimming and J lost 1 base; unmatched junction nucleotides: 5. The CDR3 coding sequence is TGTGCCACCACAGGGGGCGCTTCCTACGAGCAGTACTTC. Translation: CATTGGASYEQYF.

The chain combines TRBV2 with TRBJ2-5; TRBD2 matches at 11 bases. The germline gives CDR1 SNHLY, CDR2 FYNNEI. Trimming removed 3 bases from V and 2 bases from J; junction bases left unmatched: 2. This CDR3 comprises 15 residues. The CDR3 here is CASSEASGGQETQYF. CDR3 nucleotides: TGTGCCAGCAGTGAGGCTAGCGGGGGGCAAGAGACCCAGTACTTC.

The V gene is TRBV10-2, the J gene TRBJ2-1, with TRBD2 matching over 15 bases. Germline V gives CDR1 WSHSY, CDR2 SAAADI. The V segment lost 4 bases and the J segment 12 bases; nucleotides outside the gene matches: 4. The CDR3 is made up of 14 amino acids. For the CDR3, the DNA is TGCGCCAGCAGTGTCGGGACTAGCGGGGGGCCGCAGTTCTTC. Its translation: CASSVGTSGGPQFF.

V is TRBV7-6 and J is TRBJ2-7; D may match TRBD1 or TRBD2 (5 bases each). The CDR3 totals 14 residues. CDR1 and CDR2 (germline): SGHVS, FNYEAQ. V was clipped by 5 bases and J by 2 bases, with 13 bases between them. CDR3: CASSKGRAAYEQYF. In DNA form, the CDR3 reads TGTGCCAGCAGCAAGGGACGGGCCGCCTACGAGCAGTACTTC.

The rearrangement links TRBV6-5 to TRBJ1-2; D is unclear. Germline loops: CDR1 MNHEY, CDR2 SVGAGI. Trimming took 6 bases from V and 6 from J, leaving 17 bases between them. The CDR3 extends over 14 amino acids. The CDR3 loop is CASREVGPEDGYTF. The CDR3 coding sequence is TGTGCCAGCAGAGAAGTAGGGCCGGAGGATGGCTACACCTTC.

This chain links TRBV19 with TRBJ2-7, with 8 bases identical to TRBD1. The CDR3 sequence is 14 residues long. The germline V gene encodes CDR1 LNHDA and CDR2 SQIVND (reference sequence). Trimming cost V 2 bases and J 6 bases; bases outside gene matches: 6. The CDR3 nucleotides read TGTGCCAGTAGTATAACAGGGGGAACTGGCGAGCAGTACTTC. Protein: CASSITGGTGEQYF.

This chain joins TRBV27 and TRBJ1-5; D may be TRBD1 (6 bases). The V end lost 2 bases, the J end lost 7 bases, and 15 bases lay between the germline ends. Per germline, CDR1 MNHEY and CDR2 SMNVEV (reference sequence). CDR3 length: 15 amino acids. The CDR3 DNA reads TGTGCCAGCAGTTTAGGGGCCGGGGGCTGGCAGCCCCAGCATTTT. Its protein product is CASSLGAGGWQPQHF.

The chain employs TRBV6-1 and TRBJ1-5; D might be TRBD1 (6 bases). The germline V and J ends were trimmed by 5 bases and 6 bases, with 11 bases remaining between them. Per germline, CDR1 MNHNS and CDR2 SASEGT. This CDR3 spans 13 amino acids. The CDR3 nucleotides read TGTGCCAGCAGTACAGGGAACGGTCAGCCCCAGCATTTT. Translation: CASSTGNGQPQHF.

The chain employs TRBV5-8 and TRBJ2-1; the D gene could be TRBD1 or TRBD2 (5 bases each). The CDR3 runs to 16 residues. Germline values: CDR1 SGHTS, CDR2 YDEGEE. With 2 bases removed from V and 4 bases from J, the gap between germline ends came to 16 bases. The chain's CDR3 is CASSFGALSTYNEQFF. The CDR3 DNA reads TGTGCCAGCAGCTTCGGGGCATTATCCACTTACAATGAGCAGTTCTTC.

The V call is TRBV7-3, the J call TRBJ2-5, with D perhaps TRBD2 (6 bases). Trimming pared 3 bases from V and 7 bases from J, leaving 15 bases between. Germline V gene lookup returns CDR1 SGHTA and CDR2 FQGTGA. This CDR3 is 14 amino acids long. CDR3 DNA: TGTGCCAGCAGCTTCGGTCGGGGGTCGGCGACCCAGTACTTC. Its protein product is CASSFGRGSATQYF.